What follows describes a single T cell receptor (beta chain). The antigen is unknown. The data belong to a study of cytomegalovirus exposure and HLA in healthy donors. The primer mix had 60 Vbeta and 13 Jbeta primers. Assay: immunoSEQ multiplex PCR; the TCRdb copy retains only in-frame clones and omits some. The sample holds over 150,000 clones, about four fifths seen once. This CDR3 spans 13 amino acids. Germline loops: CDR1 KGHSH, CDR2 LQKENI. The V gene lost 6 bases and the J gene lost 1 base, with 9 bases spanning the gap. General study findings and limits: The study found most TCR sequences rare, yet found some public TCRs in many donors. In a later analysis, DRB1 alleles had the most associated TCRs; HLA-C alleles the fewest. In terms of immune exposure information, only CMV serostatus was available. The study recorded 150 to 200 TCR beta chains that were cytomegalovirus-associated.

The rearrangement joins TRBV18 to TRBJ1-1; a possible D gene is TRBD1 (5 bases). Sequenced input: PBMCs. The TCR sequence derives from a man aged 30-40 years in good health and CMV-seropositive. The chain's CDR3 is CASSLDKNTEAFF. In DNA, the CDR3 is TGTGCCAGCTCGCTGGACAAGAACACTGAAGCTTTCTTT.